The 18 T cell receptor beta chains below were found in one sample sequenced in a study of blood T cell repertoires in COVID-19. TCRdb keeps only in-frame clones here, not all; method: immunoSEQ multiplex PCR. Here the sample spans roughly 250,000 clones, about 88% being singletons. Source material: peripheral blood. The receptor source for this set is a man in his sixties who had recovered from COVID-19.

This chain links TRBV25-1 with TRBJ1-1; 7 bases fit TRBD1. The germline gives CDR1 MGHDK, CDR2 SYGVNS. The CDR3 length is 13 residues. V shed 6 bases, J shed 4 bases, and the junction held 5 bases outside the gene matches. The CDR3 DNA reads TGTGCCAGCAGGACGACAGGGACCACTGAAGCTTTCTTT. This translates into CASRTTGTTEAFF.

The chain has TRBV29-1 and TRBJ1-2; 9 bases are a match to TRBD1. The germline V gene encodes CDR1 SQVTM and CDR2 ANQGSEA. This CDR3 is built from 13 residues. Trimming cost V 3 bases and J 6 bases; bases outside gene matches: 5. CDR3 in amino acids: CSVEGTGKNGYTF. CDR3 DNA sequence: TGCAGCGTTGAGGGGACAGGGAAGAATGGCTACACCTTC.

The rearrangement links TRBV5-6 to TRBJ2-2; D call uncertain. The V gene's germline CDR1 is SGHDT and CDR2 YYEEEE. This CDR3 comprises 11 residues. Deletions cut 2 bases from V and 7 bases from J, with 3 bases between. CDR3 region: CASSFYGELFF. The CDR3 coding sequence is TGTGCCAGCAGCTTTTACGGGGAGCTGTTTTTT.

The rearrangement uses TRBV6-5 and TRBJ2-5; a weak D match, TRBD1 (7 bases). Germline V gene lookup returns CDR1 MNHEY and CDR2 SVGAGI. The ends were cut back, 6 bases at V and 9 bases at J, with 20 bases in the middle. This CDR3 is 14 amino acids long. CDR3 DNA: TGTGCCAGCAGGGATCAGGGGGGCCTCTTGGCCCAGTACTTC. The encoded protein is CASRDQGGLLAQYF.

The chain links TRBV6-5 to TRBJ1-1, with no clear D. Germline CDR1 MNHEY, CDR2 SVGAGI. This CDR3 contains 15 residues. The ends were cut back, 5 bases at V and 2 bases at J, with 15 bases in the middle. The CDR3 DNA is TGTGCCAGCAGTCCCCCGAGGCCAGACAACACTGAAGCTTTCTTT. Its protein is CASSPPRPDNTEAFF.

This clone was seen a handful of times. The chain links TRBV7-9 to TRBJ2-5; D not resolved. The germline gives CDR1 SEHNR, CDR2 FQNEAQ (reference sequence). Trimming removed 6 bases from V and 5 bases from J, with 16 bases in between. This CDR3 contains 14 residues. CDR3 residues: CASRTPSGGETQYF. The DNA for the CDR3 is TGTGCCAGCAGAACTCCGTCGGGTGGGGAGACCCAGTACTTC.

V is TRBV6-2 or TRBV6-3 and J is TRBJ1-4; D not certain. CDR1 is MNHEY and CDR2 is SVGEGT in the germline V gene. Trimming pared 4 bases from V and 5 bases from J, leaving 8 bases between. The CDR3 loop spans 13 amino acids. The CDR3 here is CASSFRRNEKLFF. CDR3 coding DNA: TGTGCCAGCAGTTTCCGGAGGAATGAAAAACTGTTTTTT.

In its sample, this clone was seen once. The chain uses TRBV5-1 and TRBJ1-1; 7 bases agree with TRBD1. Looked up from germline, CDR1 is SGHRS and CDR2 is YFSETQ. V trimming: 4 bases; J trimming: 0 bases; junction bases outside the gene matches: 6. This CDR3 contains 15 residues. CDR3 loop: CASSPTGSMNTEAFF. In DNA, the CDR3 is TGCGCCAGCAGCCCGACAGGGTCCATGAACACTGAAGCTTTCTTT.

The rearrangement links TRBV5-1 to TRBJ1-1; the match to TRBD1 covers 8 bases. V shed 2 bases, J shed 7 bases, and the junction held 4 bases outside the gene matches. Germline V gene data show CDR1 as SGHRS and CDR2 as YFSETQ. CDR3 length: 13 amino acids. The CDR3 protein is CASSLDRGDEAFF. The DNA of the CDR3 is TGCGCCAGCAGCTTAGACAGGGGCGATGAAGCTTTCTTT.

V and J are TRBV11-2 and TRBJ1-1; D possibly corresponds to TRBD1 (5 bases). V was cut by 6 bases and J by 8 bases, with 19 bases left in between. This CDR3 is 14 amino acids long. Per germline, CDR1 SGHAT and CDR2 FQNNGV. The CDR3 here is CASRSGIVQAEAFF. The CDR3 DNA reads TGTGCCAGCAGATCCGGCATCGTACAGGCAGAAGCTTTCTTT.

J is TRBJ1-2 and V is TRBV5-1; 9 bases fit TRBD1. CDR3 size: 14 residues. CDR1 is SGHRS, CDR2 YFSETQ, per germline. V lost 5 bases, J lost 3 bases, and 5 bases stayed unmatched. The CDR3 loop is CASSYRDRDYGYTF. The CDR3 DNA is TGCGCCAGCAGTTACCGGGACAGGGACTATGGCTACACCTTC.

In DNA form, the CDR3 reads TGTGCCAGCTCAAAGGCCCAGGGGAGCTCCTACAATGAGCAGTTCTTC. Translation: CASSKAQGSSYNEQFF. The genes are TRBV2 and TRBJ2-1; a weak D match, TRBD1 (6 bases). CDR1 is SNHLY and CDR2 is FYNNEI in the germline V gene. The CDR3 contains 16 residues. The V end was cut by 8 bases, the J end by 0 bases, with 17 bases between.

The chain uses TRBV6-2 or TRBV6-3 and TRBJ2-1; the D is unclear. This CDR3 contains 16 residues. Trimming pared 5 bases from V and 0 bases from J, leaving 14 bases between. Germline values: CDR1 MNHEY, CDR2 SVGEGT. The DNA for the CDR3 is TGTGCCAGCAGTGCGAGGCGAGCCAGCTCCTACAATGAGCAGTTCTTC. Protein sequence: CASSARRASSYNEQFF.

The chain carries TRBV7-2 and TRBJ2-5; weak D call: TRBD2 (6 bases). The CDR3 spans 14 residues. Germline CDR1 SGHTA, CDR2 FQGNSA. Trimming pared 1 base from V and 2 bases from J, leaving 8 bases between. CDR3 amino acids: CASSLVAVQETQYF. The DNA for the CDR3 is TGTGCCAGCAGCTTAGTAGCGGTGCAAGAGACCCAGTACTTC.

The chain uses TRBV19 and TRBJ2-3, with TRBD2 matching over 9 bases. CDR1 LNHDA and CDR2 SQIVND come from the germline V gene (reference sequence). Unmatched junction bases numbered 3, after V lost 2 bases and J lost 6 bases. The CDR3 loop spans 14 amino acids. The CDR3 region has the DNA TGTGCCAGTAGTATAAAGCGGGGGGCGGATACGCAGTATTTT. Translating it yields CASSIKRGADTQYF.

V usage is TRBV29-1 and J usage is TRBJ1-2; maybe TRBD1 (6 bases). The V gene's germline CDR1 is SQVTM and CDR2 ANQGSEA. The V gene lost 6 bases and the J gene lost 7 bases, with 21 bases spanning the gap. The CDR3 totals 14 residues. In DNA form, the CDR3 reads TGCAGCGTAGGAAGGGGGGGCGGCGTTCGTGGCTACACCTTC. The encoded protein is CSVGRGGGVRGYTF.

This rearrangement joins TRBV19 to TRBJ1-1, with D maybe TRBD1 (5 bases). CDR1 is LNHDA and CDR2 is SQIVND in the germline V gene (reference sequence). The V and J ends lost 2 bases and 1 base respectively, with 14 bases between them. This CDR3 has 16 amino acids. The CDR3 DNA follows: TGTGCCAGTAGTATACGGAAGGGACTCGGGAACACTGAAGCTTTCTTT. It translates to CASSIRKGLGNTEAFF.

The gene calls are TRBV7-2 and TRBJ2-5, with a tentative D call TRBD2 (5 bases). The germline V and J ends were trimmed by 1 base and 3 bases, with 9 bases remaining between them. CDR1 and CDR2 (germline): SGHTA, FQGNSA. The CDR3 extends over 14 amino acids. CDR3 residues: CASSLGGSEETQYF. CDR3 DNA: TGTGCCAGCAGCTTAGGCGGGTCCGAAGAGACCCAGTACTTC.